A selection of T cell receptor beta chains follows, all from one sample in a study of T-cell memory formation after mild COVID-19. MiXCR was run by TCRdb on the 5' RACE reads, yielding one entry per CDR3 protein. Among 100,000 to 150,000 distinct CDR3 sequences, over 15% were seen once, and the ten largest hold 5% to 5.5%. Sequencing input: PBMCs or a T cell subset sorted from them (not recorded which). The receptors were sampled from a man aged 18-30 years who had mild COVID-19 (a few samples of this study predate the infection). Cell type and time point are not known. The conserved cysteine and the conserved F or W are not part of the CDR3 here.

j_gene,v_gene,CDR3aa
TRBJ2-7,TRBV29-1,SVAPGPYEQY
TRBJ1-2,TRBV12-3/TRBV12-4,ASSLLRGNYGYT
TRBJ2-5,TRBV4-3,ASSRTNRDGETQY
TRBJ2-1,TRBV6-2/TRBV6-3,ASSYLGLAGVLYNEQF
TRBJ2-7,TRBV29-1,SVTGTGVYEQY
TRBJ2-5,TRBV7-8,ASGRDSETQY
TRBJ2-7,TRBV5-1,ASSLEMVEQY
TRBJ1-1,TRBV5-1,ASSLSPMGSTEAF
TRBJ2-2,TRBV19,ASSIGYTGELF
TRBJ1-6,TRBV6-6,ASSPTGTLH
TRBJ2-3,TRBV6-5,ASSYSTLGAGTDTQY
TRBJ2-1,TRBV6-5,ASAIRPSSNEQF
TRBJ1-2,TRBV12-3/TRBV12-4,ASSLRGVDGYT
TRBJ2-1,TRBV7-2,ASSLTGGFYNEQF
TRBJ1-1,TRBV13,ASSLWGYTEAF
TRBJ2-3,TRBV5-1,ASSFGLAGSGDTQY
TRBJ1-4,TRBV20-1,SASFPGQGEKLF
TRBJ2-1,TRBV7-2,ASSFSGPTVYNEQF
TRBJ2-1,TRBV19,ASSTSRGTPHF
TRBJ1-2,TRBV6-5,ASSEAFGGYT
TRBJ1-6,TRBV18,ASSELARGRNSPLH
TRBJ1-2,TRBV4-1,ASSQVLRRQGHGYT
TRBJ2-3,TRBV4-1,ASSQDLTSGFTDTQY
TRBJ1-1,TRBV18,ASSPIDGNLNTEAF
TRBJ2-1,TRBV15,ATSRDRAGRDNEQF
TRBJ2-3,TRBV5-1,ASSWGRGAATDTQY
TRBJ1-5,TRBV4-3,ASSQVPGGNQPQH
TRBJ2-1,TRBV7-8,ASSFPLAGGDEQF
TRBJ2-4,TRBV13,ASSFFKNIQY
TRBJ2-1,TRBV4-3,ASSGLAGALHNEQF
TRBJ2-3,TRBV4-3,ASSQGQNLDTQY
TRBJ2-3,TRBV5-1,ASRTTSGTDTQY
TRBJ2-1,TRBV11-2,ASSLAWTSGGARSYNEQF
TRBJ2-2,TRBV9,ASSVDGELF
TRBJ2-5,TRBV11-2,ASSSYLTGLRETQY
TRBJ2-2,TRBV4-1,ASSQDRGGTGGFGELF
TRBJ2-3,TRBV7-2,ASSLGVSGGGTDTQY
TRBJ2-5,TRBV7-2,ASSFQGGYQETQY
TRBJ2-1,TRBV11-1,ASRQDRALEQF
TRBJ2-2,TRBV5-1,ASSLGQGLYTGELF
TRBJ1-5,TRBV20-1,SAGRDRLSTVDQPQH
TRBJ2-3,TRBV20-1,SAGDPPSTDTQY
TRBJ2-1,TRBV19,ASSSPGGSSYNEQF
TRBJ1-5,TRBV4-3,ASSQDKAGGDQPQH
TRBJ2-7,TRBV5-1,ASSRTGGSYEQY
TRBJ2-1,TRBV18,ASSPLAGAYNEQF
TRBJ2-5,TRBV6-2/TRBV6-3,ASSQTRDYSN
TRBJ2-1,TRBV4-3,ASSQAGSSYNEQF